The clone carrying this T cell receptor (beta chain) turned up a few times. V was pared by 3 bases and J by 6 bases, with 14 bases between. Germline assignment: CDR1 SGHDN and CDR2 FVKESK. This CDR3 has 15 residues. The source of the sample is a study of T-cell reconstitution after alpha-beta-depleted transplantation in children. The library targeted TCRbeta and was prepared with unique molecular identifiers. TCRdb re-derived calls from the PCR reads in MiXCR, one entry per CDR3 protein. The sample shows over 400,000 distinct CDR3 sequences, around an eighth of them seen only once. The source is a human donor who donated a stem cell graft to a child with combined immunodeficiency. Sequenced here: PBMCs from the stem cell graft donor, sampled from the stem cell graft. This chain uses TRBV14 with TRBJ2-2, with no clear D. The CDR3 here is CASSQQLRGSGELFF. DNA of the CDR3: TGTGCCAGCAGCCAGCAACTGCGAGGTTCCGGGGAGCTGTTTTTT.